The 20 T cell receptor beta chains below come from one sample, sequenced in a study of T cells in Graves' hyperthyroidism and ophthalmopathy. Amplification targeted TCR beta CDR3 regions from RNA transcripts. HTBI primers were employed in a first-round RT-PCR of the TCR CDR3. One entry per CDR3 protein results from TCRdb running MiXCR on the multiplex PCR reads. This sample yields about 130,000 distinct CDR3 sequences, of which more than 20% are seen a single time; about 67% belongs to the top ten. The source material was blood. These receptor sequences come from a woman aged 50 to 65 with Graves' hyperthyroidism that later progressed to Graves' ophthalmopathy.

This clonotype was seen repeatedly, ten times or more. This chain uses TRBV11-2 with TRBJ2-4; the match to TRBD2 covers 7 bases. V dropped 5 bases and J dropped 6; count of bases not matched to a gene: 4. Germline CDR1 is SGHAT and CDR2 is FQNNGV. The CDR3 has 13 residues. DNA for the CDR3: TGTGCCAGCAGCCTAATAGCGGGAAACATTCAGTACTTC. It specifies CASSLIAGNIQYF.

The chain recombines TRBV28 with TRBJ1-5; no clear D. The CDR3 is 14 residues long. Trimming pared 7 bases from V and 5 bases from J, leaving 15 bases between. Per germline, CDR1 MDHEN and CDR2 SYDVKM. The CDR3 coding sequence is TGTGCCAGCACCGTCCGGGGTGGGGATCAGCCCCAGCATTTT. As protein: CASTVRGGDQPQHF.

The chain carries TRBV4-2 and TRBJ2-1; TRBD2 is a possible D gene (5 bases). Trimming pared 1 base from V and 4 bases from J, leaving 20 bases between. Germline CDR1 LGHNA, CDR2 YNFKEQ. The CDR3 contains 18 residues. CDR3 DNA sequence: TGTGCCAGCAGCCAAGTCCCTCCCAGGCTAGCAGGATACAATGAGCAGTTCTTC. This sequence encodes CASSQVPPRLAGYNEQFF.

This clonotype was counted ten times or more. The V call is TRBV28, the J call TRBJ1-2, with TRBD1 as a possible D gene (6 bases). Germline V gene lookup returns CDR1 MDHEN and CDR2 SYDVKM. V was trimmed by 0 bases and J by 6 bases, leaving 17 bases between them. The CDR3 has 16 amino acids. Here the CDR3 DNA reads TGTGCCAGCAGTTTATGGGTACAGGGTTCTACTGATGGCTACACCTTC. Protein: CASSLWVQGSTDGYTF.

In its sample, this clonotype was seen many times. The rearrangement uses TRBV7-9 and TRBJ2-1; no clear D gene. V lost 1 base and J lost 6, with 10 bases in between. The germline V gene encodes CDR1 SEHNR and CDR2 FQNEAQ (reference sequence). CDR3 length equals 14 residues. The CDR3 DNA follows: TGTGCCAGCAGCTTAGGGGTAACGGGCAATGAGCAGTTCTTC. Its protein is CASSLGVTGNEQFF.

Notes on this clonotype: A junction boundary mismatches the germline segment, possibly from a read error. The V gene is TRBV10-3, the J gene TRBJ2-1; 10 bases match TRBD2. This CDR3 region has 15 residues. Germline loops: CDR1 ENHRY, CDR2 SYGVKD. The CDR3 DNA is TGTGTCATCAGTGAAGGAGCGGGAGGGGTGGATGAGCAGTTCTTC. It codes for CVISEGAGGVDEQFF.

This clonotype occurred many times. J is TRBJ2-5 and V is TRBV24-1; tentatively, D is TRBD2 (5 bases). CDR1 is KGHDR and CDR2 is SFDVKD in the germline V gene. V gave up 6 bases and J gave up 7 bases, with 14 bases separating them. CDR3 size: 13 residues. CDR3 residues: CATSPTRRGTQYF. The DNA of the CDR3 is TGTGCCACCAGTCCGACCCGCCGGGGGACCCAGTACTTC.

The rearrangement joins TRBV6-2 or TRBV6-3 to TRBJ2-3; TRBD1 agrees at 10 bases. Germline values: CDR1 MNHEY, CDR2 SVGEGT. V shed 0 bases, J shed 3 bases, and the junction held 3 bases outside the gene matches. CDR3 length: 16 amino acids. CDR3 protein: CASSYSRDRGTDTQYF. In DNA form, the CDR3 reads TGTGCCAGCAGTTACTCGAGGGACAGGGGTACAGATACGCAGTATTTT.

This clonotype has a count of ten or more. V gene TRBV11-2 combines with J gene TRBJ2-5; no clear D gene. CDR3 length equals 12 residues. Germline CDR1 is SGHAT and CDR2 is FQNNGV. V lost 1 base and J lost 4, with 4 bases in between. CDR3 protein: CASSLVGETQYF. CDR3 bases: TGTGCCAGCAGCTTAGTGGGAGAGACCCAGTACTTC.

The chain links TRBV29-1 to TRBJ2-1, with D tentatively TRBD2 (6 bases). The CDR3 is made up of 12 amino acids. V lost 1 base, J lost 9 bases, and 10 bases lay in between. Per germline, CDR1 SQVTM and CDR2 ANQGSEA. The DNA for the CDR3 is TGCAGCGTTGAAGGTCATAGCGGTGAGCAGTTCTTC. As protein: CSVEGHSGEQFF.

This clonotype was detected once. The chain carries TRBV28 and TRBJ2-7; TRBD1 agrees at 8 bases. CDR3 length: 16 residues. The germline gives CDR1 MDHEN, CDR2 SYDVKM. The V segment lost 5 bases and the J segment 3 bases; nucleotides outside the gene matches: 12. CDR3: CASSLTQQTGDYEQYF. CDR3 nucleotides: TGTGCCAGCAGTCTTACCCAGCAGACAGGGGACTACGAGCAGTACTTC.

In this sample, this clonotype turned up a few times. The V gene is TRBV27, the J gene TRBJ1-4; D gene unclear. Germline CDR1 reads MNHEY; CDR2 reads SMNVEV (reference sequence). V lost 8 bases and J 5 bases, leaving 15 bases between the germline ends. The CDR3 runs to 14 residues. CDR3 coding DNA: TGTGCCAGCGGCCGGACCCTTGGGAATGAAAAACTGTTTTTT. This encodes CASGRTLGNEKLFF.

J is TRBJ2-1 and V is TRBV24-1, with D tentatively TRBD2 (6 bases). Trimming cost V 10 bases and J 10 bases, with 19 bases left between them. CDR3 length: 13 residues. Germline V CDR1 and CDR2: KGHDR, SFDVKD. CDR3 DNA: TGTGCCACTGATAGCGGAGGAGGGCAAGAGCAGTTCTTC. Translated, it gives CATDSGGGQEQFF.

The gene calls are TRBV2 and TRBJ2-7, with TRBD1 identical over 9 bases. This CDR3 is 17 amino acids long. Per the germline V gene, CDR1 is SNHLY and CDR2 is FYNNEI. After removal of 2 bases from V and 1 base from J, the junction contained 9 bases not matched to a gene. CDR3 sequence: CASSERGQGIASYEQYF. The DNA for the CDR3 is TGTGCCAGCAGTGAAAGAGGACAGGGGATTGCATCCTACGAGCAGTACTTC.

The table lists this clonotype with many counts. The rearrangement uses TRBV7-9 and TRBJ2-1; D perhaps matches TRBD2 (6 bases). The CDR3 totals 15 residues. The ends were cut back, 5 bases at V and 2 bases at J, with 13 bases in the middle. In germline, CDR1 is SEHNR, CDR2 FQNEAQ (reference sequence). CDR3 bases: TGTGCCAGCAGCCCCTCGTGGGGGGCCTACAATGAGCAGTTCTTC. As protein: CASSPSWGAYNEQFF.

In this sample, this clonotype turned up many times. The chain employs TRBV13 and TRBJ1-2, with D possibly matching TRBD1 (6 bases). This CDR3 has 11 amino acids. V shed 4 bases and J shed 7 bases, with 7 bases lying between them. Per germline, CDR1 PRHDT and CDR2 FYEKMQ (reference sequence). CDR3 sequence (DNA): TGTGCCAGCAGCTCCAGGGGTGGCTACACCTTC. Translated, it gives CASSSRGGYTF. The variable domain in full, with the rest retrieved from reference TRBV13 and TRBJ1-2, is AAGVIQSPRHLIKEKRETATLKCYPIPRHDTVYWYQQGPGQDPQFLISFYEKMQSDKGSIPDRFSAQQFSDYHSELNMSSLELGDSALYFCASSSRGGYTFGSGTRLTVV.

The table lists this clonotype with many counts. The chain is built from TRBV6-2 or TRBV6-3 and TRBJ1-2; D not resolved. CDR1 is MNHEY and CDR2 is SVGEGT in the germline V gene. The CDR3 spans 13 residues. The V end was cut by 6 bases, the J end by 8 bases, with 16 bases between. CDR3 loop: CASRLEHSGGYTF. In DNA, the CDR3 is TGTGCCAGCAGATTGGAGCATTCAGGCGGCTACACCTTC.

Regarding this clonotype: This could be a read error, since a much larger clone is one nucleotide away. This rearrangement joins TRBV20-1 to TRBJ1-5; perhaps TRBD1 as D (5 bases). This CDR3 contains 15 residues. Per the germline V gene, CDR1 is DFQATT and CDR2 is SNEGSKA (reference sequence). V lost 6 bases and J lost 2, with 17 bases in between. The CDR3 bases are TGCAGTGCCCTCCCGGGGGGTCCTGGCAATCAGCCCCAGCATTTT. This codes for CSALPGGPGNQPQHF.

On this clonotype itself: A much larger clone sits a single nucleotide away, making a read error possible. The J gene is TRBJ2-1, the V gene TRBV2; the D is unclear. The J call is uncertain, as TRBJ2-7 better fits the DNA end. Looked up from germline, CDR1 is SNHLY and CDR2 is FYNNEI. The CDR3 totals 14 residues. CDR3 nucleotide sequence: TGTGCCAGCAGCGCGGAAAGGTCATACAATGAGCAGTACTTC. Translation: CASSAERSYNEQYF.

This clonotype has only a few counts. This sequence joins TRBV12-3 or TRBV12-4 and TRBJ2-5; TRBD1 matches at 8 bases. The CDR3 spans 16 residues. V gave up 5 bases and J gave up 4 bases; unmatched junction bases: 12. CDR3 bases: TGTGCCAGCAGTATACGGACAGGGAGTGGGGGAGAGACCCAGTACTTC. It specifies CASSIRTGSGGETQYF.